The next 17 T cell receptor beta chains were all read from a single sample in a study of molecular identifiers for immune sequencing clone quantification (dated by TCRdb to 2017 to 2018). Receptor libraries were prepared by PCR. The reads were generated on an Illumina HiSeq 4000. The public reads were reprocessed in TCRdb via fastp at Q25 and MiXCR, keeping in-frame beta chains. Entries are consolidated by CDR3 protein sequence, retaining the most common genes and DNA. The sample table shows about 6,100 distinct CDR3 sequences, and under 20% are seen once. Approximately 2.2% of the sample rests with the top ten. The material sequenced was naive CD8+ T cells from blood, with Jurkat cell RNA spiked in. This sample's cell subset or site label indicates: FACS-sorted CD8+CD4-CCR7+CD45RA+ naive T cells. The receptors were sampled from a human donor in good health. Some libraries in this study had Jurkat cell RNA spiked in.

Note on this clonotype: With a much larger clone just one base away, this may be a read error. The V gene is TRBV13, the J gene TRBJ1-1; the D gene is possibly TRBD1 (6 bases). The CDR3 is made up of 13 amino acids. CDR1 is PRHDT and CDR2 is FYEKMQ in the germline V gene (reference sequence). The V end was cut by 5 bases, the J end by 8 bases, with 15 bases between. CDR3 in amino acids: CASSLNMGAEAFF. The CDR3 DNA sequence: TGTGCCAGCAGCCTGAACATGGGGGCGGAAGCTTTCTTT. Full variable domain (rest looked up from reference TRBV13 and TRBJ1-1): AAGVIQSPRHLIKEKRETATLKCYPIPRHDTVYWYQQGPGQDPQFLISFYEKMQSDKGSIPDRFSAQQFSDYHSELNMSSLELGDSALYFCASSLNMGAEAFFGQGTRLTVV.

This clonotype was counted once. At one end, the junction sequence differs from germline, possibly due to a read error. This sequence joins TRBV14 and TRBJ2-3; D unresolved. In germline, CDR1 is SGHDN, CDR2 FVKESK. The CDR3 has 15 residues. CDR3 bases: TGTGCCAGCGGCCACGAACCACCCGCCACGGGTACACAGTATTTT. This translates into CASGHEPPATGTQYF.

By sample share, this clonotype is medium-sized. V usage is TRBV30 and J usage is TRBJ1-1, with D unresolved. The germline V gene encodes CDR1 GTSNPN and CDR2 SVGIG (reference sequence). V was shortened by 1 base and J by 1 base, with 7 bases between the two germline ends. This CDR3 is 13 amino acids long. CDR3 residues: CAWSEVENTEAFF. For the CDR3, the DNA is TGTGCCTGGAGTGAAGTTGAGAACACTGAAGCTTTCTTT.

This clonotype is categorized as medium-sized. The rearrangement uses TRBV4-3 and TRBJ2-7; TRBD1 aligns across 7 bases. V lost 0 bases, J lost 0 bases, and 5 bases stayed unmatched. Germline V gene sequence: CDR1 LGHNA, CDR2 YSLEER. The CDR3 is 16 residues long. CDR3 sequence reads: CASSQDPGTASYEQYF. CDR3 sequence (DNA): TGCGCCAGCAGCCAAGATCCCGGGACAGCCTCCTACGAGCAGTACTTC.

V is TRBV12-3 or TRBV12-4 and J is TRBJ2-3, with unresolved D. The CDR3 is made up of 11 amino acids. The V end was cut by 3 bases, the J end by 6 bases, with 4 bases between. CDR3 bases: TGTGCCAGCAGTTTTTCCGATACGCAGTATTTT. As protein: CASSFSDTQYF.

By sample share, this clonotype is medium-sized. The chain is built from TRBV14 and TRBJ2-1, with no clear D. The CDR3 is 15 residues long. Looked up from germline, CDR1 is SGHDN and CDR2 is FVKESK. V was shortened by 3 bases and J by 9 bases, with 18 bases between the two germline ends. The CDR3 region is CASSHKGLLAFEQFF. CDR3 bases: TGTGCCAGCAGCCACAAAGGTTTATTAGCATTTGAGCAGTTCTTC.

By its share, this clonotype is medium-sized (0.01 to 0.1%). The genes are TRBV4-2 and TRBJ1-4, with D possibly being TRBD1 (6 bases). This CDR3 region has 14 residues. CDR1 is LGHNA and CDR2 is YNFKEQ in the germline V gene. The V end lost 1 base, the J end lost 8 bases, and 11 bases lay between the germline ends. The chain's CDR3 is CASSQGQGREKLFF. CDR3 DNA sequence: TGTGCCAGCAGCCAAGGGCAGGGGCGGGAAAAACTGTTTTTT.

Judged by abundance, this clonotype is medium-sized. The chain is built from TRBV25-1 and TRBJ2-5; weak D call: TRBD1 (6 bases). Germline loops: CDR1 MGHDK, CDR2 SYGVNS. This CDR3 has 15 residues. V dropped 1 base and J dropped 3 bases, with 12 bases sitting between them. The CDR3 DNA reads as TGTGCCAGCAGTGAATCCAGACAGGTCAAAGAGACCCAGTACTTC. Protein: CASSESRQVKETQYF.

By share, this clonotype counts as medium-sized. This chain links TRBV27 with TRBJ2-5; no firm D call. V gave up 6 bases and J gave up 1 base, with 12 bases separating them. The CDR3 is 14 amino acids. Germline V gives CDR1 MNHEY, CDR2 SMNVEV (reference sequence). CDR3 nucleotides: TGTGCCAGCAGCCGAGCTGGGGTCCAAGAGACCCAGTACTTC. Its translation: CASSRAGVQETQYF.

In its sample, this clonotype was seen many times. The rearrangement uses TRBV19 and TRBJ2-1; TRBD1 matches 12 bases. CDR1 is LNHDA and CDR2 is SQIVND in the germline V gene (reference sequence). The length of the CDR3 is 15 residues. Trimming at V came to 5 bases and at J to 7 bases, leaving 6 bases not matched to a gene. The CDR3 loop is CASSPGQGALNEQFF. The CDR3 coding sequence is TGTGCCAGTAGTCCGGGACAGGGGGCGCTTAATGAGCAGTTCTTC.

The chain recombines TRBV11-1 with TRBJ2-7; the match to TRBD1 covers 7 bases. This CDR3 region has 16 residues. Germline loops: CDR1 SGHAT, CDR2 FQDESV (reference sequence). The trim removed 4 bases at V and 3 bases at J, leaving 12 bases unmatched. The CDR3 reads CASSSGTVRFLYEQYF. The CDR3 bases are TGTGCCAGCAGCTCCGGGACAGTTCGTTTCCTCTACGAGCAGTACTTC.

This clonotype is labeled medium-sized. J is TRBJ2-5 and V is TRBV28; D uncertain. Per the germline V gene, CDR1 is MDHEN and CDR2 is SYDVKM. The CDR3 is 14 residues long. The V and J ends lost 3 bases and 1 base respectively, with 9 bases between them. CDR3 DNA sequence: TGTGCCAGCAGTTTGAGCCGGTCCCAAGAGACCCAGTACTTC. Residues: CASSLSRSQETQYF.

By share, this clonotype ranks as medium-sized (0.01 to 0.1%). The V call is TRBV5-1, the J call TRBJ1-1; no clear D gene. This CDR3 comprises 12 residues. Germline V CDR1 and CDR2: SGHRS, YFSETQ. V lost 1 base, J lost 4 bases, and 5 bases lay in between. CDR3 sequence (DNA): TGCGCCAGCAGCTTGCGGGGCACTGAAGCTTTCTTT. The encoded protein is CASSLRGTEAFF.

Note on this clonotype: A much larger clone lies a single base off, so this may be a read error. The chain couples TRBV6-2 or TRBV6-3 to TRBJ2-7; D might be TRBD2 (5 bases). The germline V and J ends were trimmed by 6 bases and 3 bases, with 18 bases remaining between them. Germline assignment: CDR1 MNHEY and CDR2 SVGEGT. The CDR3 is made up of 15 amino acids. CDR3 bases: TGTGCCAGCAGACTCAATGGACTCAGAATCTACGAGCAGTACTTC. This gives the protein CASRLNGLRIYEQYF.

Of note for this clonotype: One base away lies a much larger clone, so this may be a sequencing read error. Here the CDR3 reads CASSYTFNEQSF. The CDR3 DNA follows: TGTGCCAGCAGCTATACCTTCAACGAGCAGTCCTTC. V usage is TRBV5-6 and J usage is TRBJ2-7; D remains ambiguous. The CDR3 is made up of 12 amino acids. Germline CDR1 is SGHDT and CDR2 is YYEEEE.

Sample share makes this clonotype medium-sized. The CDR3 nucleotides are TGTGCCTGGAGTATAGGCACGGAAGCTTTCTTT. Translating it yields CAWSIGTEAFF. The chain recombines TRBV30 with TRBJ1-1; D not resolved. Germline values: CDR1 GTSNPN, CDR2 SVGIG (reference sequence). V was shortened by 2 bases and J by 8 bases, with 9 bases between the two germline ends. There are 11 residues in the CDR3. Looking up the rest from reference TRBV30 and TRBJ1-1 gives the full variable domain: SQTIHQWPATLVQPVGSPLSLECTVEGTSNPNLYWYRQAAGRGLQLLFYSVGIGQISSEVPQNLSASRPQDRQFILSSKKLLLSDSGFYLCAWSIGTEAFFGQGTRLTVV.

The chain couples TRBV5-6 to TRBJ2-1; 8 bases align to TRBD2. The CDR3 consists of 14 residues. CDR1 SGHDT and CDR2 YYEEEE come from the germline V gene. The V gene end was trimmed by 4 bases and the J gene end by 12 bases; junction bases not matched to a gene: 12. CDR3 bases: TGTGCCAGCAGCCCGGCCTTAGCGGGACAACCGCAGTTCTTC. The encoded protein is CASSPALAGQPQFF.